The clone carrying this T cell receptor (beta chain) was found many times. What it binds is unknown. Using its own MiXCR run on the 5' RACE reads, TCRdb lists one record per CDR3 protein. This table has some 8,600 distinct CDR3 sequences, 3% to 4% appearing once. This sample was included in a study of CD8 T cells in ankylosing spondylitis. Regarding the study as a whole: Enrichment of disease-linked clones was reportedly significant in matched ankylosing spondylitis synovial fluid. For ankylosing spondylitis blood, a TCR beta motif of about eight highly homologous variants appeared characteristic.

V lost 5 bases to trimming and J lost 5 bases; unmatched junction nucleotides: 8. Germline V gene data show CDR1 as SGDLS and CDR2 as YYNGEE. This CDR3 contains 14 residues. The V call is TRBV9, the J call TRBJ2-7, with 9 bases matching TRBD1. The sequenced sample consisted of blood, either unsorted or a sorted T cell fraction (not recorded which). This receptor was identified in a female donor with ankylosing spondylitis or in good health (not recorded which). This chain's CDR3 is CASSPGQGANEQYF. The CDR3 nucleotides read TGTGCCAGCAGTCCGGGACAGGGTGCTAACGAGCAGTACTTC.